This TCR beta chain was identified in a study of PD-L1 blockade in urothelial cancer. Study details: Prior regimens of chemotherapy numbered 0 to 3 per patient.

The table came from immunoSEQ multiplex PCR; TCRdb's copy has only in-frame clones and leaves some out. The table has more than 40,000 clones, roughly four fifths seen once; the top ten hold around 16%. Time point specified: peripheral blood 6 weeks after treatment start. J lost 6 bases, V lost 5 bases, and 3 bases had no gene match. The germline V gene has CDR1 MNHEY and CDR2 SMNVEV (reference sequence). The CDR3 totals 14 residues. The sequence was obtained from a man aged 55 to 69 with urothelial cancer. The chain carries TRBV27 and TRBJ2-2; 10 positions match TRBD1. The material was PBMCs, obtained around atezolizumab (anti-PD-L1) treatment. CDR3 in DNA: TGTGCCAGCAGTAGGGACAGGGGTGCCGGGGAGCTGTTTTTT. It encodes CASSRDRGAGELFF.